The 32 T cell receptor beta chains listed next were all sequenced from one sample in a study of blood T cell repertoires in COVID-19. Sequencing used immunoSEQ multiplex PCR; TCRdb keeps in-frame clones, though not all of them. The sample contains around 290,000 clones, approximately 87% of which appear only once. Source material: peripheral blood. Source of these receptors: a woman between 45 and 65 years old who had recovered from COVID-19.

This chain links TRBV7-9 with TRBJ1-5; D gene uncertain. Germline loops: CDR1 SEHNR, CDR2 FQNEAQ (reference sequence). The CDR3 contains 12 residues. V gave up 5 bases and J gave up 7 bases, with 9 bases separating them. The CDR3, as DNA: TGTGCCAGCAGCCCGATCGGGCAGCCCCAGCATTTT. The encoded protein is CASSPIGQPQHF.

The CDR3 region has the DNA TGTGCCAGCAGCTCTCCGACAGGGGAGGGGGGCTACACCTTC. This codes for CASSSPTGEGGYTF. The chain employs TRBV7-2 and TRBJ1-2; 8 nucleotides align to TRBD1. Looked up from germline, CDR1 is SGHTA and CDR2 is FQGNSA. Losses at the gene ends were 4 bases for V and 8 bases for J; bases not matched to a gene: 9. The CDR3 consists of 14 residues. The full variable domain, in which reference TRBV7-2 and TRBJ1-2 provide the parts outside the CDR3, is GAGVSQSPSNKVTEKGKDVELRCDPISGHTALYWYRQSLGQGLEFLIYFQGNSAPDKSGLPSDRFSAERTGGSVSTLTIQRTQQEDSAVYLCASSSPTGEGGYTFGSGTRLTVV.

CDR3: CASSAPPSYTQYF. The CDR3, as DNA: TGTGCCAGCAGCGCCCCCCCCAGTTATACGCAGTATTTT. The chain joins TRBV9 to TRBJ2-3; D call uncertain. The V end lost 3 bases, the J end lost 7 bases, and 12 bases lay between the germline ends. Germline CDR1 reads SGDLS; CDR2 reads YYNGEE. This CDR3 contains 13 residues.

This chain links TRBV6-5 with TRBJ2-5, with 11 bases lining up with TRBD2. Losses at the gene ends were 5 bases for V and 5 bases for J; bases not matched to a gene: 7. The CDR3 is 15 residues long. The V gene's germline CDR1 is MNHEY and CDR2 SVGAGI. The CDR3 nucleotides are TGTGCCAGCAGTACGCTTCCTAGCGGGGGGGAGACCCAGTACTTC. Its protein product is CASSTLPSGGETQYF.

This clone was seen once. The chain recombines TRBV7-8 with TRBJ2-1; no clear D gene. The CDR3 loop spans 14 amino acids. The V and J ends lost 1 base and 0 bases respectively, with 4 bases between them. Germline values: CDR1 SGHVS, CDR2 FQNEAQ. The DNA for the CDR3 is TGTGCCAGCAGCTTAGAGAGCTCCTACAATGAGCAGTTCTTC. Protein: CASSLESSYNEQFF.

The chain uses TRBV13 and TRBJ2-7, with TRBD1 matching 11 bases. The CDR3 is 16 amino acids. Germline V CDR1 and CDR2: PRHDT, FYEKMQ (reference sequence). The junction had 5 bases not matched to a gene; V was cut back by 2 bases and J by 2 bases. This chain's CDR3 is CASSLRGQGAPYEQYF. The CDR3 DNA reads TGTGCCAGCAGCTTAAGAGGACAGGGGGCCCCCTACGAGCAGTACTTC.

This clone was observed a few times. The rearrangement joins TRBV9 to TRBJ2-3, with 13 bases matching TRBD2. The ends lost 0 bases at V and 2 bases at J; junction bases unmatched: 12. The V gene's germline CDR1 is SGDLS and CDR2 YYNGEE. There are 20 residues in the CDR3. The CDR3 sequence: CASSVASGTSGAAYTDTQYF. The CDR3 DNA reads TGTGCCAGCAGCGTAGCCTCCGGGACTAGCGGGGCCGCATACACAGATACGCAGTATTTT.

This chain connects TRBV11-3 to TRBJ2-7; TRBD1 matches 12 bases. Germline loops: CDR1 SGHNT, CDR2 YENEEA. The CDR3 is 15 amino acids. J was trimmed by 3 bases and V by 5 bases; bases with no gene match: 5. CDR3 in DNA: TGTGCCAGCAGCACCGGGACAGGGGGCTTCTACGAGCAGTACTTC. Protein: CASSTGTGGFYEQYF.

This chain connects TRBV5-4 to TRBJ2-1; D is possibly TRBD2 (5 bases). The CDR3 is made up of 15 amino acids. Germline V gene sequence: CDR1 SGHNT, CDR2 YYREEE (reference sequence). The V gene lost 4 bases and the J gene lost 9 bases, with 20 bases spanning the gap. For the CDR3, the DNA is TGTGCCAGCAGCAAGATGAGCGGTTCCGGACCTGAGCAGTTCTTC. Translated, it gives CASSKMSGSGPEQFF.

This clone was observed once. This chain links TRBV7-9 with TRBJ1-5, with 12 bases that match TRBD1. Germline V gene lookup returns CDR1 SEHNR and CDR2 FQNEAQ (reference sequence). J lost 5 bases, V lost 5 bases, and 4 bases had no gene match. The CDR3 length is 15 residues. DNA of the CDR3: TGTGCCAGCAGCGTGGGACAGGGGGCCCATCAGCCCCAGCATTTT. Translation: CASSVGQGAHQPQHF. Complete variable domain (other parts from reference TRBV7-9 and TRBJ1-5): DTGVSQNPRHKITKRGQNVTFRCDPISEHNRLYWYRQTLGQGPEFLTYFQNEAQLEKSRLLSDRFSAERPKGSFSTLEIQRTEQGDSAMYLCASSVGQGAHQPQHFGDGTRLSIL.

The chain has TRBV4-3 and TRBJ2-3; TRBD1 matches at 9 bases. Germline V gene sequence: CDR1 LGHNA, CDR2 YSLEER. Germline trimming cut 1 base from V and 4 bases from J; bases unmatched to any gene: 18. This CDR3 is built from 20 residues. CDR3 protein: CASSQAHFGQGFVRSDTQYF. In DNA, the CDR3 is TGCGCCAGCAGCCAAGCACATTTCGGACAGGGGTTTGTCCGTTCAGATACGCAGTATTTT.

The J gene is TRBJ1-1, the V gene TRBV6-5; D gene uncertain. The V end was cut by 4 bases, the J end by 0 bases, with 6 bases between. The CDR3 is 13 residues long. Germline lookup yields CDR1 MNHEY and CDR2 SVGAGI. CDR3 nucleotides: TGTGCCAGCAGTTCCCCAGTGAACACTGAAGCTTTCTTT. Protein: CASSSPVNTEAFF.

This chain joins TRBV4-3 and TRBJ1-4; D call uncertain. The germline V gene encodes CDR1 LGHNA and CDR2 YSLEER. The CDR3 extends over 14 amino acids. The ends were cut back, 1 base at V and 2 bases at J, with 5 bases in the middle. The CDR3 sequence is CASSQGRTNEKLFF. CDR3 sequence (DNA): TGCGCCAGCAGCCAAGGTCGTACTAATGAAAAACTGTTTTTT.

This chain uses TRBV19 with TRBJ2-1; 7 nucleotides line up with TRBD1. With V trimmed by 2 bases and J by 10 bases, 11 bases remained unmatched. The CDR3 is made up of 15 amino acids. Germline assignment: CDR1 LNHDA and CDR2 SQIVND (reference sequence). The CDR3 region is CASSIQGEAFPEQFF. DNA for the CDR3: TGTGCCAGTAGTATACAGGGGGAAGCTTTTCCCGAGCAGTTCTTC. Full variable domain (rest looked up from reference TRBV19 and TRBJ2-1): DGGITQSPKYLFRKEGQNVTLSCEQNLNHDAMYWYRQDPGQGLRLIYYSQIVNDFQKGDIAEGYSVSREKKESFPLTVTSAQKNPTAFYLCASSIQGEAFPEQFFGPGTRLTVL.

The chain couples TRBV6-6 to TRBJ1-2; D gene uncertain. This CDR3 contains 16 residues. V gave up 5 bases and J gave up 4 bases, with 20 bases separating them. Germline V gene data show CDR1 as MNHNY and CDR2 as SVGAGI (reference sequence). CDR3 nucleotides: TGTGCCAGCAGTAGCGCCAATCTAGTTAGCCCCTATGGCTACACCTTC. It yields the protein CASSSANLVSPYGYTF.

This chain joins TRBV28 and TRBJ2-7; D is ambiguous. Deletions cut 4 bases from V and 10 bases from J, with 17 bases between. The CDR3 contains 13 residues. Germline V CDR1 and CDR2: MDHEN, SYDVKM. The CDR3 coding sequence is TGTGCCAGCAGTTCCGGTAGCAGTTCGTTCCAGTACTTC. Translating it yields CASSSGSSSFQYF.

The chain is built from TRBV29-1 and TRBJ2-5; 12 nucleotides agree with TRBD2. The CDR3 is made up of 14 amino acids. Germline V lookup: CDR1 SQVTM, CDR2 ANQGSEA. V was pared by 3 bases and J by 4 bases, with 3 bases of the junction left unmatched. CDR3 nucleotides: TGCAGCGTTGATGTACTAGCGGGAGGAGAGACCCAGTACTTC. This encodes CSVDVLAGGETQYF. Drawing the rest from reference TRBV29-1 and TRBJ2-5, the complete variable domain is SAVISQKPSRDICQRGTSLTIQCQVDSQVTMMFWYRQQPGQSLTLIATANQGSEATYESGFVIDKFPISRPNLTFSTLTVSNMSPEDSSIYLCSVDVLAGGETQYFGPGTRLLVL.

The chain uses TRBV6-1 and TRBJ2-3; D perhaps matches TRBD1 (6 bases). CDR1 is MNHNS and CDR2 is SASEGT in the germline V gene. V lost 4 bases and J lost 2, with 16 bases in between. The length of the CDR3 is 16 residues. Here the CDR3 DNA reads TGTGCCAGCAGTGGAGGGACATTTAGCACCACAGATACGCAGTATTTT. It translates to CASSGGTFSTTDTQYF.

The genes are TRBV6-5 and TRBJ1-4; 11 bases agree with TRBD1. The CDR3 has 13 residues. Per germline, CDR1 MNHEY and CDR2 SVGAGI. V lost 6 bases and J lost 8; bases outside the gene matches: 2. The CDR3 sequence is CASRDRGREKLFF. In nucleotides, the CDR3 is TGTGCCAGCAGGGACAGGGGGCGGGAAAAACTGTTTTTT.

The chain has TRBV28 and TRBJ1-2, with 7 bases matching TRBD1. Germline V lookup: CDR1 MDHEN, CDR2 SYDVKM. The V gene end was trimmed by 6 bases and the J gene end by 5 bases; junction bases not matched to a gene: 3. CDR3 length: 12 amino acids. For the CDR3, the DNA is TGTGCCAGCAGCGGGGGACAGTATGGCTACACCTTC. The encoded protein is CASSGGQYGYTF.

The J gene is TRBJ2-5, the V gene TRBV19; 10 nucleotides match TRBD2. The V and J ends lost 5 bases and 5 bases, in that order; junction bases with no gene match: 2. In germline, CDR1 is LNHDA, CDR2 SQIVND (reference sequence). The CDR3 is 13 amino acids. In DNA form, the CDR3 reads TGTGCCAGTAGTGAGACTAGCGGGGAGACCCAGTACTTC. It encodes CASSETSGETQYF.

The chain is built from TRBV7-2 and TRBJ2-7; 7 bases agree with TRBD1. The V gene's germline CDR1 is SGHTA and CDR2 FQGNSA. Losses at the gene ends were 5 bases for V and 4 bases for J; bases not matched to a gene: 11. This CDR3 region has 15 residues. Here the CDR3 DNA reads TGTGCCAGCAGCCCGCAGACAGGGAAGCATTACGAGCAGTACTTC. Encoded protein: CASSPQTGKHYEQYF.

This chain connects TRBV9 to TRBJ2-2, with TRBD2 matching over 8 bases. CDR3 length: 15 amino acids. The J segment lost 1 base and the V segment lost 7 bases, leaving 6 bases of the junction unmatched. Germline values: CDR1 SGDLS, CDR2 YYNGEE. In nucleotides, the CDR3 is TGTGCCAGCCGCCCGGCGGGAGGGAACACCGGGGAGCTGTTTTTT. It codes for CASRPAGGNTGELFF.

The chain recombines TRBV6-2 or TRBV6-3 with TRBJ2-3; TRBD2 might be the D (5 bases). This CDR3 comprises 15 residues. V was trimmed by 5 bases and J by 0 bases, leaving 12 bases between them. The germline gives CDR1 MNHEY, CDR2 SVGEGT. CDR3 sequence: CASSESGSSTDTQYF. The CDR3 region has the DNA TGTGCCAGCAGTGAGAGCGGATCAAGCACAGATACGCAGTATTTT.

The chain employs TRBV5-5 and TRBJ1-5, with D unclear. The CDR3 spans 13 residues. Per the germline V gene, CDR1 is SGHKS and CDR2 is YYEKEE (reference sequence). V was clipped by 0 bases and J by 1 base, with 2 bases between them. The CDR3 DNA sequence: TGTGCCAGCAGCTTGGTAAGCAATCAGCCCCAGCATTTT. Protein product: CASSLVSNQPQHF.

This clone was seen only once. V is TRBV28 and J is TRBJ1-5; TRBD1 matches at 7 bases. The CDR3 has 15 amino acids. The V segment lost 2 bases and the J segment 5 bases; nucleotides outside the gene matches: 6. Germline values: CDR1 MDHEN, CDR2 SYDVKM. CDR3 region: CASSLGDRIYQPQHF. The DNA for the CDR3 is TGTGCCAGCAGTTTAGGGGACAGAATATATCAGCCCCAGCATTTT.

This clone has just one count. V is TRBV10-3 and J is TRBJ2-5; unclear D gene. With 0 bases removed from V and 5 bases from J, the gap between germline ends came to 10 bases. Germline CDR1 ENHRY, CDR2 SYGVKD. The length of the CDR3 is 14 residues. CDR3 nucleotide sequence: TGTGCCATCAGTGAGTCGTCTAGGTCGGAGACCCAGTACTTC. Amino acids: CAISESSRSETQYF.

This rearrangement joins TRBV7-9 to TRBJ1-2; tentative D call: TRBD1 (6 bases). Trimming stripped 3 bases from V and 8 bases from J, with 16 bases between. The CDR3 length is 14 residues. Germline V CDR1 and CDR2: SEHNR, FQNEAQ (reference sequence). CDR3 loop: CASSFRGAGEGYTF. CDR3 DNA: TGTGCCAGCAGCTTCCGAGGGGCAGGGGAAGGCTACACCTTC.

The J gene is TRBJ2-7, the V gene TRBV28; 11 bases match TRBD2. This CDR3 is 14 amino acids long. The V segment lost 6 bases and the J segment 2 bases; nucleotides outside the gene matches: 3. The V gene's germline CDR1 is MDHEN and CDR2 SYDVKM. The CDR3 DNA is TGTGCCAGCAGACGTAGCGGGGGGGCCTACGAGCAGTACTTC. This sequence encodes CASRRSGGAYEQYF.

The V gene is TRBV5-1, the J gene TRBJ2-4; the match to TRBD2 covers 9 bases. This CDR3 spans 17 amino acids. Germline V gene data show CDR1 as SGHRS and CDR2 as YFSETQ. V trimming: 0 bases; J trimming: 0 bases; junction bases outside the gene matches: 4. CDR3 in amino acids: CASSLDAGGLAKNIQYF. The CDR3 DNA reads as TGCGCCAGCAGCTTGGATGCGGGAGGGTTAGCCAAAAACATTCAGTACTTC. Complete variable domain (other parts from reference TRBV5-1 and TRBJ2-4): KAGVTQTPRYLIKTRGQQVTLSCSPISGHRSVSWYQQTPGQGLQFLFEYFSETQRNKGNFPGRFSGRQFSNSRSEMNVSTLELGDSALYLCASSLDAGGLAKNIQYFGAGTRLSVL.

This chain uses TRBV11-2 with TRBJ2-7; TRBD1 matches 9 bases. The CDR3 is 18 amino acids. Germline CDR1 SGHAT, CDR2 FQNNGV. With V trimmed by 1 base and J by 0 bases, 10 bases remained unmatched. The CDR3 region has the DNA TGTGCCAGCAGCTTAGGTCTCACGGGACAGGGTACCTCCTACGAGCAGTACTTC. The encoded protein is CASSLGLTGQGTSYEQYF.

The rearrangement links TRBV4-3 to TRBJ2-7; 9 bases match TRBD1. From germline, CDR1 is LGHNA and CDR2 YSLEER. CDR3 size: 15 residues. The V gene end was trimmed by 4 bases and the J gene end by 5 bases; junction bases not matched to a gene: 9. Here the CDR3 DNA reads TGCGCCAGCAGCCCCTGGGGACAGGGTAGGCACGAGCAGTACTTC. Its translation is CASSPWGQGRHEQYF.